The 2 T cell receptor beta chains below were found in one sample sequenced in a study of blood T cell repertoires in COVID-19. The assay was immunoSEQ multiplex PCR, and TCRdb's table has in-frame clones only and misses some. The sample contains under 500,000 clones, nearly 90% of which appear only once. The specimen sequenced was PBMCs or T cells enriched from blood (not recorded which). These receptors originate from a woman in her late teens or twenties with acute COVID-19.

The CDR3 DNA is TGTGCCACCAGACAGGGGGCCTTGAACACTGAAGCTTTCTTT. It codes for CATRQGALNTEAFF. The chain carries TRBV10-3 and TRBJ1-1; TRBD1 matches at 10 bases. With 10 bases clipped from V and 0 bases from J, the junction kept 5 bases outside the gene matches. The V gene's germline CDR1 is ENHRY and CDR2 SYGVKD. This CDR3 has 14 amino acids.

This chain uses TRBV5-5 with TRBJ2-1, with 9 bases fitting TRBD2. Germline assignment: CDR1 SGHKS and CDR2 YYEKEE (reference sequence). The CDR3 length is 15 residues. V dropped 4 bases and J dropped 6; count of bases not matched to a gene: 8. This chain's CDR3 is CASSQQGLALNEQFF. DNA of the CDR3: TGTGCCAGCAGCCAACAGGGACTAGCCCTCAATGAGCAGTTCTTC.